This T cell receptor (beta chain) was found in a study of CD8+CD57+ T cells in acquired aplastic anemia. Study-level information: The average for DNA from sorted CD4+ and CD8+ cells was roughly 3 ug. The study's findings and limits: Patients and controls were found to share roughly 31 CD8+ CDR3 sequences.

This clonotype was observed a handful of times. Its matching antigen is unknown. Individuals selected for sequencing had exhibited CD8+CD57+ cell expansion on flow cytometry. Everyone among the patients had severe acquired aplastic anemia. The study profiled TCR beta VDJ and CDR3 using genomic DNA as template. TCRdb re-analysed the reads in MiXCR, keeping a single row per CDR3 protein. The data contain some 120,000 distinct CDR3 sequences, about 40% of them singletons. The CDR3 is 13 residues long. The germline CDR1 and CDR2 sequences are MGHDK and SYGVNS. Trimming took off 1 base at V and 5 bases at J, with 9 bases between the two ends.

The V call is TRBV25-1, the J call TRBJ2-7, with D possibly matching TRBD1 (5 bases). The material sequenced was sorted CD4+, CD8+, or CD8+CD57+ T cells (not recorded which) from PBMCs. This receptor was taken from a human donor with aplastic anemia. CDR3 amino acids: CASSEFVTDEQYF. The CDR3 nucleotides read TGTGCCAGCAGTGAATTTGTGACAGACGAGCAGTACTTC.